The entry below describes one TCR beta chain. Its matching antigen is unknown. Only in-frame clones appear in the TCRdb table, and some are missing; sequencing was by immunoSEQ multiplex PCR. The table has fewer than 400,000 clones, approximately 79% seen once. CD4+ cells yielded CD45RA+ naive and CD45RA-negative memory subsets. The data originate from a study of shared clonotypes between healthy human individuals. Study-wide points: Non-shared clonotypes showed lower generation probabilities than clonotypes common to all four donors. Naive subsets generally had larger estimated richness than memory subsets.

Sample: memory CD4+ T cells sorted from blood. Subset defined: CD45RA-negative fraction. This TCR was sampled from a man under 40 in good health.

CDR3 in amino acids: CASSPQDRGPEAFF. CDR3 nucleotide sequence: TGTGCCAGCTCACCACAGGACAGGGGTCCTGAAGCTTTCTTT. The chain employs TRBV18 and TRBJ1-1; TRBD1 aligns across 9 bases. This CDR3 is built from 14 residues. J was trimmed by 6 bases and V by 1 base; bases with no gene match: 3. Germline values: CDR1 KGHSH, CDR2 LQKENI.